What follows are 27 T cell receptor beta chains derived from one specimen sequenced in a study of blood T cell repertoires in COVID-19. The table came from immunoSEQ multiplex PCR; TCRdb's copy has only in-frame clones and leaves some out. The sample has roughly 110,000 clones, approximately 88% seen once. The sample taken for sequencing was peripheral blood. The receptors derive from a man between 50 and 59 years old with active or convalescent COVID-19.

This clone was detected only once. The chain joins TRBV29-1 to TRBJ2-7; D unresolved. The CDR3 runs 13 residues. V shed 3 bases and J shed 4 bases, with 13 bases lying between them. Germline CDR1 reads SQVTM; CDR2 reads ANQGSEA. CDR3 sequence: CSVEGLGLYEQYF. CDR3 DNA sequence: TGCAGCGTTGAGGGCCTTGGCTTATACGAGCAGTACTTC.

The chain employs TRBV29-1 and TRBJ2-1; perhaps TRBD2 as D (5 bases). The V end lost 7 bases, the J end lost 4 bases, and 11 bases lay between the germline ends. The CDR3 spans 12 residues. In germline, CDR1 is SQVTM, CDR2 ANQGSEA. In DNA, the CDR3 is TGCAGCGGCCGGGAACCATACAATGAGCAGTTCTTC. Residues: CSGREPYNEQFF.

V and J are TRBV29-1 and TRBJ1-4; D possibly corresponds to TRBD1 (5 bases). Germline V gene sequence: CDR1 SQVTM, CDR2 ANQGSEA. Trimming stripped 1 base from V and 11 bases from J, with 8 bases between. The CDR3 has 11 residues. CDR3 loop: CSVEGSGKLFF. The CDR3 coding sequence is TGCAGCGTTGAAGGATCAGGGAAACTGTTTTTT.

The chain uses TRBV4-1 and TRBJ2-1; perhaps TRBD2 as D (5 bases). The V gene's germline CDR1 is MGHRA and CDR2 YSYEKL. The CDR3 loop spans 16 amino acids. Trimming left V 3 bases short and J 3 bases short, with 15 bases between. The CDR3 region is CASSQIGPAVYNEQFF. In DNA, the CDR3 is TGCGCCAGCAGCCAGATCGGACCAGCGGTCTACAATGAGCAGTTCTTC.

The chain has TRBV19 and TRBJ2-1; 11 nucleotides match TRBD2. V was pared by 7 bases and J by 7 bases, with 21 bases of the junction left unmatched. The CDR3 is 19 amino acids. CDR1 is LNHDA, CDR2 SQIVND, per germline (reference sequence). The CDR3 bases are TGTGCCAGTATCCTAGCCCTAAACTTACTAGCGGGAGTTCAGAATGAGCAGTTCTTC. Protein: CASILALNLLAGVQNEQFF.

This clone was found a few times. CDR3: CASRSHANTEAFF. The CDR3 bases are TGTGCCAGCAGATCACATGCGAACACTGAAGCTTTCTTT. The chain has TRBV27 and TRBJ1-1; D is unclear. V lost 6 bases, J lost 1 base, and 9 bases lay in between. Germline loops: CDR1 MNHEY, CDR2 SMNVEV (reference sequence). The CDR3 runs 13 residues.

This chain uses TRBV5-1 with TRBJ2-7, with D possibly being TRBD1 (6 bases). This CDR3 region has 15 residues. In germline, CDR1 is SGHRS, CDR2 YFSETQ. V was cut by 5 bases and J by 3 bases, with 18 bases left in between. The CDR3 protein is CASSSEGQGRYEQYF. CDR3 coding DNA: TGCGCCAGCAGTTCCGAGGGCCAGGGGCGCTACGAGCAGTACTTC.

This clone was observed a handful of times. This chain joins TRBV27 and TRBJ1-2; possible D gene TRBD1, 5 bases. Germline loops: CDR1 MNHEY, CDR2 SMNVEV (reference sequence). V lost 5 bases and J lost 4, with 14 bases in between. This CDR3 region has 14 residues. Written as DNA, the CDR3 is TGTGCCAGCAGTGCGAACAGGCTTTCCTATGGCTACACCTTC. Translation gives CASSANRLSYGYTF.

The gene calls are TRBV19 and TRBJ2-3, with D maybe TRBD1 (6 bases). The germline V gene encodes CDR1 LNHDA and CDR2 SQIVND (reference sequence). The CDR3 is 13 residues long. Trimming pared 8 bases from V and 2 bases from J, leaving 11 bases between. CDR3 nucleotides: TGTGCCAGTCGAGGACAGCTCACAGATACGCAGTATTTT. It specifies CASRGQLTDTQYF.

The rearrangement joins TRBV19 to TRBJ2-5, with TRBD2 as a possible D gene (6 bases). The CDR3 length is 14 residues. The V gene lost 4 bases and the J gene lost 5 bases, with 14 bases spanning the gap. Germline CDR1 reads LNHDA; CDR2 reads SQIVND (reference sequence). CDR3 protein: CASSTGGIRETQYF. In DNA form, the CDR3 reads TGTGCCAGTAGTACTGGAGGGATTCGGGAGACCCAGTACTTC.

CDR3 protein: CASSPETGGYGYTF. The DNA of the CDR3 is TGTGCCAGCAGTCCAGAGACAGGAGGCTATGGCTACACCTTC. The gene calls are TRBV2 and TRBJ1-2; D possibly corresponds to TRBD1 (6 bases). The CDR3 is 14 residues long. Germline CDR1 SNHLY, CDR2 FYNNEI. With 5 bases removed from V and 4 bases from J, the gap between germline ends came to 14 bases.

J is TRBJ2-2 and V is TRBV6-5; possible D gene TRBD1, 5 bases. Germline CDR1 and CDR2: MNHEY and SVGAGI. The CDR3 consists of 15 residues. Trimming took 7 bases from V and 2 from J, leaving 14 bases between them. The CDR3 region is CASIGIQGNTGELFF. CDR3 bases: TGTGCCAGCATAGGTATCCAGGGTAACACCGGGGAGCTGTTTTTT.

The gene calls are TRBV9 and TRBJ2-7; 9 bases align to TRBD2. Germline V lookup: CDR1 SGDLS, CDR2 YYNGEE. Losses at the gene ends were 3 bases for V and 3 bases for J; bases not matched to a gene: 4. The CDR3 has 14 amino acids. In nucleotides, the CDR3 is TGTGCCAGCAGCGAAGGACTAGCGAACTACGAGCAGTACTTC. Encoded protein: CASSEGLANYEQYF.

Points on this clone: The same CDR3 arises from other DNA sequences in this sample as well. The chain recombines TRBV12-3 or TRBV12-4 with TRBJ1-5; the match to TRBD1 covers 7 bases. The CDR3 runs 13 residues. The V gene end was trimmed by 6 bases and the J gene end by 5 bases; junction bases not matched to a gene: 4. The CDR3 region is CASSRTGDQPQHF. The CDR3 bases are TGTGCCAGCAGCCGGACAGGTGATCAGCCCCAGCATTTT.

In nucleotides, the CDR3 is TGTGCCAGCAGTCCGGTCTCAGGGGGGAATTCACCCCTCCACTTT. Its translation is CASSPVSGGNSPLHF. The chain couples TRBV28 to TRBJ1-6, with 7 bases lining up with TRBD1. Germline CDR1 reads MDHEN; CDR2 reads SYDVKM. The V gene end was trimmed by 5 bases and the J gene end by 7 bases; junction bases not matched to a gene: 8. The CDR3 loop spans 15 amino acids.

CDR3 coding DNA: TGTGCCAGCCGTCCCCGTACCGGGACAGGGGGGGGTGTCAAAAACATTCAGTACTTC. Protein: CASRPRTGTGGGVKNIQYF. The rearrangement joins TRBV19 to TRBJ2-4, with 11 bases identical to TRBD1. The V gene's germline CDR1 is LNHDA and CDR2 SQIVND (reference sequence). The CDR3 spans 19 residues. Germline trimming cut 9 bases from V and 3 bases from J; bases unmatched to any gene: 19.

CDR3 nucleotide sequence: TGTGCCAGCAGGGGGACAGGGCTCTATGGCTACACCTTC. It encodes CASRGTGLYGYTF. The rearrangement joins TRBV2 to TRBJ1-2; 9 bases fit TRBD1. This CDR3 region has 13 residues. From germline, CDR1 is SNHLY and CDR2 FYNNEI. V was clipped by 6 bases and J by 4 bases; unmatched bases: 3.

This clone appeared a few times. The J gene is TRBJ1-2, the V gene TRBV6-5, with 8 bases lining up with TRBD1. The CDR3 loop spans 15 amino acids. After removal of 0 bases from V and 8 bases from J, the junction contained 8 bases not matched to a gene. The germline V gene has CDR1 MNHEY and CDR2 SVGAGI. Here the CDR3 reads CASSYSSGQGRGYTF. CDR3 nucleotide sequence: TGTGCCAGCAGTTACTCCTCCGGACAGGGTCGGGGCTACACCTTC.

The V and J genes are TRBV20-1 and TRBJ2-5; D may be TRBD1 (5 bases). The CDR3 is made up of 11 amino acids. Germline V gene sequence: CDR1 DFQATT, CDR2 SNEGSKA (reference sequence). V lost 6 bases, J lost 4 bases, and 9 bases lay in between. The CDR3 DNA reads as TGCAGTGCCAGGGTTTCAGAGACCCAGTACTTC. This sequence encodes CSARVSETQYF.

This clone was observed a handful of times. The chain joins TRBV7-9 to TRBJ1-1; no definite D call. Per germline, CDR1 SEHNR and CDR2 FQNEAQ (reference sequence). CDR3 length: 13 amino acids. Trimming removed 5 bases at V and 8 bases at J, with 15 bases between. The CDR3 DNA reads as TGTGCCAGCAGCCTAACCTTGGGAGGAGAAGCTTTCTTT. Translation gives CASSLTLGGEAFF.

The chain has TRBV5-1 and TRBJ2-3; 13 bases line up with TRBD2. J was trimmed by 7 bases and V by 4 bases; bases with no gene match: 6. Germline assignment: CDR1 SGHRS and CDR2 YFSETQ. The CDR3 extends over 15 amino acids. This CDR3 is CASSPRTSGSNTQYF. In nucleotides, the CDR3 is TGCGCCAGCAGCCCCCGGACTAGCGGGAGTAATACGCAGTATTTT.

This clone showed up just once. The chain couples TRBV7-9 to TRBJ1-5; no clear D gene. Between the trimmed V and J ends, which lost 0 bases and 2 bases, there was a span of 8 bases. The V gene's germline CDR1 is SEHNR and CDR2 FQNEAQ (reference sequence). The CDR3 loop spans 15 amino acids. The CDR3 DNA reads TGTGCCAGCAGCTTAGCCGGTATTGGCAATCAGCCCCAGCATTTT. This translates into CASSLAGIGNQPQHF. The full variable domain, rest sourced from reference TRBV7-9 and TRBJ1-5, is DTGVSQNPRHKITKRGQNVTFRCDPISEHNRLYWYRQTLGQGPEFLTYFQNEAQLEKSRLLSDRFSAERPKGSFSTLEIQRTEQGDSAMYLCASSLAGIGNQPQHFGDGTRLSIL.

This chain connects TRBV6-5 to TRBJ2-3, with 7 bases lining up with TRBD2. The CDR3 has 14 amino acids. J was trimmed by 0 bases and V by 6 bases; bases with no gene match: 3. Germline assignment: CDR1 MNHEY and CDR2 SVGAGI. The CDR3 bases are TGTGCCAGCAGGGGGGGGAAGAGCACAGATACGCAGTATTTT. This codes for CASRGGKSTDTQYF.

CDR3 in amino acids: CASSIAGYNEQYF. CDR3 DNA sequence: TGTGCCAGCAGTATAGCGGGATACAACGAGCAGTACTTC. V is TRBV6-1 and J is TRBJ2-7, with TRBD2 matching over 8 bases. CDR1 and CDR2 from the germline V gene are MNHNS and SASEGT. The CDR3 has 13 amino acids. Germline trimming cut 5 bases from V and 5 bases from J; bases unmatched to any gene: 5.

J is TRBJ1-4 and V is TRBV6-5; no reliable D call. Germline lookup yields CDR1 MNHEY and CDR2 SVGAGI. V lost 0 bases and J lost 5, with 7 bases in between. The CDR3 length is 14 residues. The CDR3 sequence is CASSYSGVNEKLFF. The CDR3 region has the DNA TGTGCCAGCAGTTACTCGGGCGTCAATGAAAAACTGTTTTTT.

The chain is built from TRBV5-1 and TRBJ2-5, with TRBD2 as a possible D gene (6 bases). Germline V gene lookup returns CDR1 SGHRS and CDR2 YFSETQ. This CDR3 is 16 amino acids long. Trimming shortened V by 1 base and J by 1 base, and 14 bases separated the two germline ends. CDR3 protein: CASSLKVAEPQETQYF. CDR3 coding DNA: TGCGCCAGCAGCTTGAAGGTAGCGGAGCCCCAAGAGACCCAGTACTTC.

The V and J genes are TRBV6-4 and TRBJ2-7; 9 nucleotides match TRBD2. The CDR3 is 17 amino acids. CDR1 is MRHNA and CDR2 is SNTAGT in the germline V gene. The trim removed 0 bases at V and 2 bases at J, leaving 8 bases unmatched. The CDR3 spells CASSDSWGGRVAYEQYF. For the CDR3, the DNA is TGTGCCAGCAGTGACTCCTGGGGCGGGAGGGTCGCCTACGAGCAGTACTTC.